Listed below are T cell receptor beta chains from one sample, sequenced in a study of blood T cell repertoires in COVID-19. The protocol was immunoSEQ multiplex PCR, while the TCRdb copy is restricted to in-frame clones and leaves out a portion. This repertoire shows about 170,000 clones, approximately 89% found once; its top ten account for around 3.3%. The specimen was peripheral blood. The receptors come from a man in his 70s with acute or convalescent COVID-19. The CDR3 runs from the conserved cysteine through the conserved F or W. The D gene is left open where the match is weak. For some rows the clone size is stated as once, few or many, or as a class when expanded; others skip it.

v_call	d_call	j_call	clone_size	cdr3_aa	cdr3_nt
TRBV28	-	TRBJ1-1	-	CASSLLGVGGTEAFF	TGTGCCAGCAGTTTATTGGGAGTCGGCGGCACTGAAGCTTTCTTT
TRBV28	-	TRBJ1-5	-	CASTEGRGNQPQHF	TGTGCCAGCACCGAGGGCCGGGGCAATCAGCCCCAGCATTTT
TRBV6-5	-	TRBJ1-5	few	CASSYGWGGQPQHF	TGTGCCAGCAGTTATGGGTGGGGGGGTCAGCCCCAGCATTTT
TRBV3-1/TRBV3-2	-	TRBJ1-1	-	CASSPREEAEAFF	TGTGCCAGCAGCCCTAGGGAGGAAGCTGAAGCTTTCTTT
TRBV6-5	TRBD1	TRBJ1-1	-	CASSLRTGRTEAFF	TGTGCCAGCAGCCTCCGGACAGGGCGGACTGAAGCTTTCTTT
TRBV3-1/TRBV3-2	-	TRBJ2-2	-	CASSQGLGQPRPGELFF	TGTGCCAGCAGCCAAGGACTCGGACAGCCCCGGCCCGGGGAGCTGTTTTTT
TRBV2	-	TRBJ1-6	-	CASRTELLGNSPLHF	TGTGCCAGCCGGACAGAGCTTTTGGGGAATTCACCCCTCCACTTT
TRBV5-1	-	TRBJ2-5	-	CASSLGGIETQYF	TGCGCCAGCAGCTTAGGGGGAATAGAGACCCAGTACTTC
TRBV25-1	-	TRBJ1-4	-	CASFRDEKLFF	TGTGCCAGCTTCAGGGATGAAAAACTGTTTTTT
TRBV15	-	TRBJ2-1	-	CATSRRGSYNEQFF	TGTGCCACCAGCAGACGGGGCTCCTACAATGAGCAGTTCTTC
TRBV9	-	TRBJ1-2	-	CASSLPGRDYGYTF	TGTGCCAGCAGCCTACCGGGCAGGGACTATGGCTACACCTTC
TRBV11-3	-	TRBJ2-1	-	CASSRGNNEQFF	TGTGCCAGCAGCCGGGGTAACAATGAGCAGTTCTTC
TRBV11-2	-	TRBJ1-5	-	CASSPSGGTDQPQHF	TGTGCCAGCAGCCCCAGCGGGGGAACTGATCAGCCCCAGCATTTT
TRBV23-1	-	TRBJ1-6	-	CASSPRGSRWGSPLHF	TGCGCCAGCAGTCCTCGGGGATCCCGATGGGGTTCACCCCTCCACTTT
TRBV7-3	-	TRBJ2-3	-	CASSLGAGTDTQYF	TGTGCCAGCAGCTTGGGGGCAGGGACAGATACGCAGTATTTT
TRBV2	TRBD1	TRBJ1-4	-	CASSEIQGNEKLFF	TGTGCCAGCAGTGAAATACAGGGGAATGAAAAACTGTTTTTT
TRBV5-5	-	TRBJ2-5	-	CASSLGVARGETQYF	TGTGCCAGCAGCCTGGGGGTGGCCAGGGGAGAGACCCAGTACTTC
TRBV2	-	TRBJ1-1	few	CASSVQGWVTEAFF	TGTGCCAGCAGTGTACAGGGATGGGTGACTGAAGCTTTCTTT
TRBV11-2	-	TRBJ2-3	-	CASSLARDTQYF	TGTGCCAGCAGCCTCGCGAGAGATACGCAGTATTTT
TRBV5-1	TRBD2	TRBJ2-1	-	CASSLNGGARYNEQFF	TGCGCCAGCAGCTTGAACGGGGGGGCTCGGTACAACGAGCAGTTCTTC
TRBV3-1/TRBV3-2	-	TRBJ1-6	once	CASSHRTAHSPLHF	TGTGCCAGCAGCCATAGGACAGCTCATTCACCCCTCCACTTT
TRBV18	-	TRBJ2-1	-	CASSPNTDEQFF	TGTGCCAGCTCACCAAATACGGATGAGCAGTTCTTC
TRBV28	-	TRBJ1-2	few	CASSWGQRLFYGYTF	TGTGCCAGCAGTTGGGGACAACGGCTATTCTATGGCTACACCTTC
TRBV7-8	-	TRBJ2-2	-	CASSSPGMQAGELFF	TGTGCCAGCAGCTCCCCAGGGATGCAAGCCGGGGAGCTGTTTTTT
TRBV6-5	TRBD1	TRBJ1-2	-	CASRRQGGAYGYTF	TGTGCCTCACGACGACAGGGGGGCGCCTATGGCTACACCTTC
TRBV2	-	TRBJ1-3	-	CASTLQGGNTIYF	TGTGCCAGCACCTTACAGGGCGGAAACACCATATATTTT
TRBV13	TRBD2	TRBJ2-1	-	CASKLYSGINEQFF	TGTGCCAGTAAGCTATATAGCGGGATAAATGAGCAGTTCTTC
TRBV5-5	TRBD2	TRBJ2-5	-	CASSWETSVQETQYF	TGTGCCAGCAGCTGGGAGACTAGCGTCCAAGAGACCCAGTACTTC
TRBV12-3/TRBV12-4	-	TRBJ2-7	-	CASSFVLESEQYF	TGTGCCAGCAGTTTTGTCCTGGAGAGCGAGCAGTACTTC
TRBV12-3/TRBV12-4	-	TRBJ2-2	-	CASTDMGTGELFF	TGTGCCAGCACCGACATGGGCACCGGGGAGCTGTTTTTT
TRBV7-3	-	TRBJ2-2	-	CASSPTAGGYTGELFF	TGTGCCAGCAGCCCCACGGCCGGAGGATACACCGGGGAGCTGTTTTTT
TRBV19	TRBD1	TRBJ1-2	-	CASSTTGIGVGYTF	TGTGCCAGTAGTACGACAGGGATTGGAGTCGGCTACACCTTC
TRBV5-6	-	TRBJ1-2	-	CASRAEGAPRMHGYTF	TGTGCCAGCAGGGCAGAGGGCGCTCCCAGAATGCATGGCTACACCTTC
TRBV6-2/TRBV6-3	-	TRBJ1-3	-	CASCSSGNTIYF	TGTGCCAGCTGTTCGTCTGGAAACACCATATATTTT
TRBV27	TRBD1	TRBJ1-1	-	CASSWGQYTEAFF	TGTGCCAGCAGTTGGGGACAGTACACTGAAGCTTTCTTT
TRBV29-1	TRBD1	TRBJ1-2	-	CSSTRGDRAYGYTF	TGCAGCTCCACGAGAGGGGACAGGGCTTATGGCTACACCTTC
TRBV7-8	-	TRBJ2-5	-	CASSFTSSETQYF	TGTGCCAGCAGCTTTACTAGCAGTGAGACCCAGTACTTC
TRBV7-9	-	TRBJ2-7	-	CASSQWEVIDEQYF	TGTGCCAGCAGCCAGTGGGAGGTGATCGACGAGCAGTACTTC
TRBV7-2	TRBD2	TRBJ2-1	-	CASSRPLAGATSSYNEQFF	TGTGCCAGCAGCCGGCCGCTAGCGGGGGCCACCAGCTCCTACAATGAGCAGTTCTTC
TRBV29-1	-	TRBJ1-3	-	CSVVSSGNTIYF	TGCAGCGTTGTTAGCTCTGGAAACACCATATATTTT
TRBV5-1	-	TRBJ2-5	-	CASSLQTRDTQETQYF	TGCGCCAGCAGCTTGCAGACAAGGGACACCCAAGAGACCCAGTACTTC
TRBV29-1	TRBD1	TRBJ2-1	-	CTGTVYNEQFF	TGTACCGGGACAGTCTACAATGAGCAGTTCTTC
TRBV5-1	-	TRBJ2-3	-	CASSLGGTTDTQYF	TGCGCCAGCAGCTTAGGGGGAACCACAGATACGCAGTATTTT
TRBV4-2	-	TRBJ1-2	-	CASSRDTYPNYGYTF	TGTGCCAGCAGCCGGGACACCTACCCTAACTATGGCTACACCTTC
TRBV19	TRBD1	TRBJ1-2	-	CAIARTGNYGYTF	TGTGCCATCGCACGGACAGGCAACTATGGCTACACCTTC
TRBV2	-	TRBJ1-2	-	CASRNYREGGYTF	TGTGCCAGCAGAAATTACAGGGAAGGGGGCTACACCTTC
TRBV7-2	TRBD1	TRBJ1-5	once	CASSFAGGGSNQPQHF	TGTGCCAGCAGCTTTGCAGGGGGCGGTAGCAATCAGCCCCAGCATTTT
TRBV20-1	-	TRBJ1-5	-	CSASGTRLGLNQPQHF	TGCAGTGCTAGTGGCACTCGGCTGGGGCTCAATCAGCCCCAGCATTTT
TRBV2	TRBD2	TRBJ2-7	few	CASSGGASGPYEQYF	TGTGCCAGCAGTGGCGGGGCTAGCGGCCCCTACGAGCAGTACTTC
TRBV6-5	-	TRBJ2-2	-	CASRGGAFTGELFF	TGTGCCAGCAGGGGTGGGGCCTTCACCGGGGAGCTGTTTTTT
TRBV30	-	TRBJ2-7	-	CAWGIRAYEQYF	TGTGCCTGGGGGATCAGGGCCTACGAGCAGTACTTC
TRBV5-1	-	TRBJ1-6	-	CASSFELNSPLHF	TGCGCCAGCAGCTTCGAACTAAATTCACCCCTCCACTTT
TRBV27	-	TRBJ2-7	-	CASSLSVRYEQYF	TGTGCCAGCAGTTTAAGCGTTAGGTACGAGCAGTACTTC
TRBV11-2	-	TRBJ2-1	-	CASSSNSGFYNEQFF	TGTGCCAGCAGCTCCAATAGCGGCTTCTACAATGAGCAGTTCTTC